One sample yielded the 22 T cell receptor beta chains listed below, sequenced in a study of T cells in Graves' hyperthyroidism and ophthalmopathy. The CDR3 regions of TCR beta were amplified from RNA transcripts. An initial round of RT-PCR targeting the TCR CDR3 relied on the HTBI primer set. In TCRdb, the multiplex PCR reads were re-called with MiXCR into one record per CDR3 protein. The table lists more than 550,000 distinct CDR3 sequences, just under 45% of them singletons. Sequencing input: peripheral blood or thyroid tissue (not recorded which). These receptors originate from an adult man with Graves' disease, either hyperthyroidism or ophthalmopathy (not recorded which).

Details on this clonotype: This CDR3 fails to terminate in the conserved phenylalanine or tryptophan, so it likely reflects a read error. The DNA is left out, because the CDR3 cannot be placed on it with certainty; the CDR3 is given as TCRdb lists it. The rearrangement joins TRBV15 to TRBJ2-7; the table assigns TRBD1, which was not confirmed against the DNA. Germline CDR1 LNHNV, CDR2 YYDKDF (reference sequence). The CDR3 is 10 amino acids long, termini counted. CDR3 amino acids: CATNRAIKDR.

The gene calls are TRBV15 and TRBJ1-4, with 9 positions matching TRBD1. The V gene end was trimmed by 3 bases and the J gene end by 16 bases; junction bases not matched to a gene: 15. Germline CDR1 LNHNV, CDR2 YYDKDF (reference sequence). The CDR3 has 15 residues. The CDR3 protein is CATSRFGTGQGISFF. Here the CDR3 DNA reads TGTGCCACCAGCAGGTTCGGGACAGGACAGGGGATTTCGTTTTTT.

The J gene is TRBJ1-2, the V gene TRBV2, with TRBD1 matching 11 bases. The CDR3 sequence is 14 residues long. Germline loops: CDR1 SNHLY, CDR2 FYNNEI. V lost 10 bases, J lost 4 bases, and 8 bases stayed unmatched. The CDR3 region is CATRTGGKLYGYTF. CDR3 nucleotides: TGTGCCACCAGGACAGGGGGCAAACTCTATGGCTACACCTTC.

The chain carries TRBV3-1 and TRBJ1-6, with TRBD1 matching over 9 bases. The CDR3 totals 16 residues. Unmatched junction bases numbered 8, after V lost 4 bases and J lost 7 bases. Germline V gives CDR1 LGHDT, CDR2 YNNKEL (reference sequence). DNA of the CDR3: TGTGCCAGCAGCCGTCCGGGGACAGGGATGAATTCACCCCTCCACTTT. Translating it yields CASSRPGTGMNSPLHF.

A few counts support this clonotype. The rearrangement joins TRBV7-9 to TRBJ1-1, with 7 bases aligning to TRBD1. Germline CDR1 is SEHNR and CDR2 is FQNEAQ (reference sequence). The CDR3 consists of 14 residues. V shed 4 bases, J shed 7 bases, and the junction held 9 bases outside the gene matches. CDR3 in DNA: TGTGCCAGCAGCTCTTACAGGGGAATGGATGAAGCTTTCTTT. Translating gives CASSSYRGMDEAFF.

The gene calls are TRBV2 and TRBJ1-2; TRBD1 agrees at 7 bases. Germline V gene data show CDR1 as SNHLY and CDR2 as FYNNEI. This CDR3 contains 14 residues. CDR3 coding DNA: TGTGCTAGAGATTATAAGGGGACAGACTATGGCTACACCTTC. Its translation is CARDYKGTDYGYTF.

This clonotype was seen only once. The chain carries TRBV7-6 and TRBJ1-2; D perhaps matches TRBD1 (6 bases). The V end lost 1 base, the J end lost 4 bases, and 13 bases lay between the germline ends. The CDR3 extends over 15 amino acids. The germline V gene has CDR1 SGHVS and CDR2 FNYEAQ. The DNA of the CDR3 is TGTGCCAGCAGCTTAGAACAGGGCCCAAGCTATGGCTACACCTTC. Amino acids: CASSLEQGPSYGYTF.

The table lists this clonotype with a few counts. The CDR3 sequence is CASSAPTGLYNSPLHF. The CDR3 DNA sequence: TGTGCCAGCAGTGCCCCGACAGGACTCTATAATTCACCCCTCCACTTT. The V and J genes are TRBV12-3 or TRBV12-4 and TRBJ1-6, with D possibly matching TRBD1 (6 bases). The CDR3 contains 16 residues. With 5 bases removed from V and 3 bases from J, the gap between germline ends came to 14 bases.

The V call is TRBV10-3, the J call TRBJ2-7; 12 bases map to TRBD2. In germline, CDR1 is ENHRY, CDR2 SYGVKD. V trimming: 4 bases; J trimming: 7 bases; junction bases outside the gene matches: 11. The CDR3 is 16 amino acids. Here the CDR3 reads CAISAIRLAGDVEQYF. The CDR3 DNA reads as TGTGCCATCAGTGCCATACGACTAGCGGGGGATGTTGAGCAGTACTTC.

This clonotype was observed many times. The V and J genes are TRBV2 and TRBJ2-5; TRBD1 agrees at 8 bases. This CDR3 has 14 residues. Germline assignment: CDR1 SNHLY and CDR2 FYNNEI. With V trimmed by 6 bases and J by 4 bases, 7 bases remained unmatched. The CDR3 reads CASSVDRGRETQYF. The DNA for the CDR3 is TGTGCCAGCAGCGTTGACAGGGGACGAGAGACCCAGTACTTC.

This sequence joins TRBV28 and TRBJ2-5; D may correspond to TRBD1 or TRBD2 (6 bases each). Deletions cut 6 bases from V and 4 bases from J, with 15 bases between. This CDR3 comprises 14 residues. Germline assignment: CDR1 MDHEN and CDR2 SYDVKM. The CDR3 loop is CASSGGGALETQYF. The DNA of the CDR3 is TGTGCCAGCAGCGGGGGCGGGGCGTTAGAGACCCAGTACTTC.

The chain is built from TRBV29-1 and TRBJ1-3; D not certain. This CDR3 comprises 13 residues. With 3 bases removed from V and 8 bases from J, the gap between germline ends came to 14 bases. The germline V gene encodes CDR1 SQVTM and CDR2 ANQGSEA. The CDR3 is CSVDTRTGYTIYF. CDR3 sequence (DNA): TGCAGCGTTGATACGCGGACTGGCTACACCATATATTTT.

The chain is built from TRBV10-3 and TRBJ2-5; 7 bases map to TRBD2. Germline V gene lookup returns CDR1 ENHRY and CDR2 SYGVKD. The CDR3 covers 18 residues. V gave up 0 bases and J gave up 5 bases; unmatched junction bases: 15. CDR3 coding DNA: TGTGCCATCAGTGAGTCTTTGGGTGGACTAGATTTATCGGAGACCCAGTACTTC. Translating it yields CAISESLGGLDLSETQYF.

The genes are TRBV5-1 and TRBJ1-5; perhaps TRBD1 as D (5 bases). The CDR3 sequence is 15 residues long. CDR1 and CDR2 from the germline V gene are SGHRS and YFSETQ. Trimming removed 0 bases from V and 6 bases from J, with 13 bases in between. The CDR3 bases are TGCGCCAGCAGCTTGGGGCAGGGTAATACTCAGCCCCAGCATTTT. This encodes CASSLGQGNTQPQHF. Full variable domain (rest looked up from reference TRBV5-1 and TRBJ1-5): KAGVTQTPRYLIKTRGQQVTLSCSPISGHRSVSWYQQTPGQGLQFLFEYFSETQRNKGNFPGRFSGRQFSNSRSEMNVSTLELGDSALYLCASSLGQGNTQPQHFGDGTRLSIL.

The chain is built from TRBV2 and TRBJ2-5; perhaps TRBD1 as D (5 bases). CDR1 and CDR2 from the germline V gene are SNHLY and FYNNEI. CDR3 length: 14 amino acids. The ends were cut back, 4 bases at V and 11 bases at J, with 20 bases in the middle. The CDR3 DNA sequence: TGTGCCAGCAGTGTCAGGGATAGTTTCCCCCAGCAGTACTTC. Protein product: CASSVRDSFPQQYF.

This chain uses TRBV29-1 with TRBJ2-5, with 11 bases matching TRBD1. The assigned J gene may be wrong: the sequence end matches TRBJ2-1 better. The CDR3 consists of 12 residues. Per germline, CDR1 SQVTM and CDR2 ANQGSEA. CDR3 nucleotides: TGCAGCGTCGGGACAGGGGGCAATGAGCAGTTCTTC. This encodes CSVGTGGNEQFF.

The chain couples TRBV11-1 to TRBJ1-1; D not certain. The CDR3 covers 15 residues. CDR1 is SGHAT, CDR2 FQDESV, per germline (reference sequence). The V end was cut by 5 bases, the J end by 0 bases, with 13 bases between. CDR3 in amino acids: CASSPTDGVNTEAFF. CDR3 nucleotides: TGTGCCAGCAGCCCAACGGACGGGGTGAACACTGAAGCTTTCTTT.

V usage is TRBV7-9 and J usage is TRBJ2-5; 10 nucleotides line up with TRBD1. Germline-derived CDR1 and CDR2 are SEHNR and FQNEAQ (reference sequence). The CDR3 is made up of 16 amino acids. Losses at the gene ends were 4 bases for V and 5 bases for J; bases not matched to a gene: 10. CDR3: CASSSERQGATETQYF. In nucleotides, the CDR3 is TGTGCCAGCAGCTCCGAACGACAGGGGGCGACGGAGACCCAGTACTTC. Using reference TRBV7-9 and TRBJ2-5 for the parts outside the CDR3, the full variable domain is DTGVSQNPRHKITKRGQNVTFRCDPISEHNRLYWYRQTLGQGPEFLTYFQNEAQLEKSRLLSDRFSAERPKGSFSTLEIQRTEQGDSAMYLCASSSERQGATETQYFGPGTRLLVL.

This clonotype was counted many times. The chain employs TRBV7-9 and TRBJ2-7; possible D gene TRBD2, 6 bases. The CDR3 is made up of 16 amino acids. Trimming shortened V by 4 bases and J by 2 bases, and 18 bases separated the two germline ends. Germline V lookup: CDR1 SEHNR, CDR2 FQNEAQ (reference sequence). The CDR3 nucleotides read TGTGCCAGCAGCTCACGGACCGACCCGGGGGCCTACGAGCAGTACTTC. Amino acids: CASSSRTDPGAYEQYF.

The CDR3 loop reads CSASSGTGYSNQPQHF. The CDR3 DNA is TGCAGTGCTAGTAGTGGAACAGGTTATAGCAATCAGCCCCAGCATTTT. The genes are TRBV20-1 and TRBJ1-5; possibly TRBD1 for D (5 bases). The CDR3 sequence is 16 residues long. Germline V lookup: CDR1 DFQATT, CDR2 SNEGSKA (reference sequence). The V end was cut by 3 bases, the J end by 0 bases, with 15 bases between.

CDR3 nucleotides: TGTGCCAGCACCGGACTAGCCCCTGGGGCCAACGTCCTGACTTTC. Encoded protein: CASTGLAPGANVLTF. The V gene is TRBV12-3 or TRBV12-4, the J gene TRBJ2-6, with 8 bases that match TRBD2. The trim removed 7 bases at V and 2 bases at J, leaving 4 bases unmatched. The length of the CDR3 is 15 residues.

This chain connects TRBV14 to TRBJ1-6; 9 nucleotides line up with TRBD1. V lost 6 bases and J lost 7; bases outside the gene matches: 7. This CDR3 comprises 15 residues. CDR1 is SGHDN, CDR2 FVKESK, per germline. CDR3 in DNA: TGTGCCAGCAGTTGGGACAGGGTGAGAAATTCACCCCTCCACTTT. The encoded protein is CASSWDRVRNSPLHF.